These 31 T cell receptor beta chains were all obtained from the same sample, sequenced in a study of blood T cell repertoires in COVID-19. Assay: immunoSEQ multiplex PCR; the TCRdb copy retains only in-frame clones and omits some. This table has fewer than 250,000 clones, about 85% appearing once. Input material: peripheral blood. These TCRs come from a man aged 35-49 years with acute or convalescent COVID-19.

V gene TRBV23-1 combines with J gene TRBJ1-6; the match to TRBD1 covers 10 bases. TRBV23-1 carries the ORF label, with uncertain function. The CDR3 covers 20 residues. Trimming cost V 0 bases and J 13 bases; bases outside gene matches: 21. CDR3 nucleotides: TGCGCCAGCAGTCAATCTAGGCGCGGGACAGGGGTTTTTGGTAGGGAGCCCCTCCACTTT. This encodes CASSQSRRGTGVFGREPLHF.

This chain joins TRBV5-1 and TRBJ1-1, with a possible D match to TRBD1 (6 bases). Per germline, CDR1 SGHRS and CDR2 YFSETQ. The CDR3 is made up of 12 amino acids. The V and J ends lost 5 bases and 7 bases respectively, with 12 bases between them. For the CDR3, the DNA is TGCGCCAGCAGGGGGTTCAGGGGTGAAGCTTTCTTT. Protein product: CASRGFRGEAFF.

The rearrangement joins TRBV7-2 to TRBJ2-1, with D possibly matching TRBD1 (6 bases). CDR1 SGHTA and CDR2 FQGNSA come from the germline V gene. The ends were cut back, 5 bases at V and 3 bases at J, with 17 bases in the middle. The CDR3 is made up of 16 amino acids. The chain's CDR3 is CASSLTRDTYYNEQFF. The CDR3 region has the DNA TGTGCCAGCAGCCTGACCCGGGACACCTACTACAATGAGCAGTTCTTC.

CDR3 protein: CASSLQDKTEAFF. CDR3 nucleotide sequence: TGCGCCAGCAGCTTACAAGACAAAACCGAAGCTTTCTTT. This sequence joins TRBV5-1 and TRBJ1-1; no clear D gene. Germline loops: CDR1 SGHRS, CDR2 YFSETQ. Trimming cost V 2 bases and J 8 bases, with 13 bases left between them. The CDR3 covers 13 residues.

The genes are TRBV4-3 and TRBJ2-7; 7 nucleotides agree with TRBD1. J was trimmed by 2 bases and V by 1 base; bases with no gene match: 8. CDR3 size: 16 residues. Germline values: CDR1 LGHNA, CDR2 YSLEER. The CDR3 DNA is TGCGCCAGCAGCCAAGCCTACCGGGACAGACCCTACGAGCAGTACTTC. This gives the protein CASSQAYRDRPYEQYF.

The V call is TRBV7-9, the J call TRBJ1-1; no clear D gene. Trimming took 3 bases from V and 5 from J, leaving 10 bases between them. CDR1 and CDR2 (germline): SEHNR, FQNEAQ (reference sequence). The CDR3 contains 13 residues. CDR3 nucleotide sequence: TGTGCCAGCAGCTTTCCGGGTCCAACTGAAGCTTTCTTT. It is translated as CASSFPGPTEAFF.

This rearrangement joins TRBV5-1 to TRBJ2-5; the D gene is possibly TRBD2 (6 bases). The CDR3 consists of 14 residues. CDR1 and CDR2 from the germline V gene are SGHRS and YFSETQ. Trimming removed 3 bases from V and 2 bases from J, with 11 bases in between. This chain's CDR3 is CASSSIGGQETQYF. In DNA form, the CDR3 reads TGCGCCAGCAGCTCGATTGGGGGGCAAGAGACCCAGTACTTC.

This chain links TRBV3-1 (or the pseudogene TRBV3-2) with TRBJ1-4; D perhaps matches TRBD1 (5 bases). The CDR3 runs to 14 residues. Germline-derived CDR1 and CDR2 are LGHDT and YNNKEL (reference sequence). Trimming removed 0 bases from V and 10 bases from J, with 12 bases in between. In nucleotides, the CDR3 is TGTGCCAGCAGCCAAGATAGTCAGGGAGGAAAACTGTTTTTT. This gives the protein CASSQDSQGGKLFF.

This clone was observed a few times. The rearrangement uses TRBV7-8 and TRBJ1-1; no reliable D call. V lost 5 bases and J lost 1, with 5 bases in between. Per the germline V gene, CDR1 is SGHVS and CDR2 is FQNEAQ. This CDR3 contains 12 residues. For the CDR3, the DNA is TGTGCCAGCAGCGCTAAGAACACTGAAGCTTTCTTT. Protein: CASSAKNTEAFF.

Worth noting for this clone: Other nucleotide sequences in the sample specify the same CDR3. The chain uses TRBV6-2 or TRBV6-3 and TRBJ1-2; the D gene is possibly TRBD1 (5 bases). Per germline, CDR1 MNHEY and CDR2 SVGEGT. V lost 2 bases, J lost 3 bases, and 10 bases lay in between. The CDR3 runs 14 residues. The CDR3 bases are TGTGCCAGCAGTTACGGTGGAGGGGACTATGGCTACACCTTC. Translating gives CASSYGGGDYGYTF.

The rearrangement links TRBV4-2 to TRBJ1-1, with 7 bases matching TRBD1. The V gene end was trimmed by 6 bases and the J gene end by 1 base; junction bases not matched to a gene: 11. Germline CDR1 and CDR2: LGHNA and YNFKEQ. The CDR3 runs 16 residues. The chain's CDR3 is CASRLLGQAKNTEAFF. For the CDR3, the DNA is TGTGCCAGCAGACTGCTAGGACAGGCGAAGAACACTGAAGCTTTCTTT.

This sequence joins TRBV3-1 (or the pseudogene TRBV3-2) and TRBJ2-3; D possibly corresponds to TRBD2 (6 bases). Germline CDR1 LGHDT, CDR2 YNNKEL (reference sequence). Trimming removed 4 bases from V and 2 bases from J, with 10 bases in between. The CDR3 is made up of 14 amino acids. CDR3 sequence (DNA): TGTGCCAGCAGCCCGGCGGGGTTCACAGATACGCAGTATTTT. Translating it yields CASSPAGFTDTQYF.

The CDR3 DNA is TGTGCCAGCCTGCCGGGACAGGGAAACTATGGCTACACCTTC. Encoded protein: CASLPGQGNYGYTF. V and J are TRBV27 and TRBJ1-2; 9 positions agree with TRBD1. This CDR3 has 14 amino acids. V gave up 8 bases and J gave up 2 bases; unmatched junction bases: 6. The V gene's germline CDR1 is MNHEY and CDR2 SMNVEV (reference sequence).

The chain employs TRBV6-6 and TRBJ2-3; D perhaps matches TRBD1 (5 bases). Trimming pared 6 bases from V and 5 bases from J, leaving 12 bases between. This CDR3 contains 13 residues. Germline V CDR1 and CDR2: MNHNY, SVGAGI (reference sequence). The CDR3 loop reads CASSLVDRDTQYF. Written as DNA, the CDR3 is TGTGCCAGCAGCCTCGTAGACAGAGATACGCAGTATTTT.

The rearrangement joins TRBV5-4 to TRBJ1-1, with D possibly being TRBD1 (5 bases). CDR1 is SGHNT, CDR2 YYREEE, per germline (reference sequence). V lost 3 bases to trimming and J lost 0 bases, with 6 bases between them. CDR3 length: 13 residues. The CDR3 loop reads CASSSTVNTEAFF. The CDR3 region has the DNA TGTGCCAGCAGCTCGACAGTGAACACTGAAGCTTTCTTT.

The chain joins TRBV5-1 to TRBJ2-5; D might be TRBD1 (6 bases). The CDR3 loop spans 14 amino acids. The V end was cut by 0 bases, the J end by 4 bases, with 10 bases between. CDR1 SGHRS and CDR2 YFSETQ come from the germline V gene. The CDR3: CASSLGTRGETQYF. The CDR3 nucleotides read TGCGCCAGCAGCTTGGGGACCAGGGGAGAGACCCAGTACTTC.

The V gene is TRBV2, the J gene TRBJ2-2; 7 bases are a match to TRBD1. J gave up 7 bases and V 7 bases, and 9 bases lay outside the gene matches. The germline V gene has CDR1 SNHLY and CDR2 FYNNEI. The CDR3 loop spans 14 amino acids. CDR3 region: CASTNNRGNGELFF. In nucleotides, the CDR3 is TGTGCCAGCACAAATAACAGGGGTAACGGGGAGCTGTTTTTT.

This clone was counted once. The V gene is TRBV7-9, the J gene TRBJ1-6, with D possibly being TRBD1 (6 bases). The ends were cut back, 5 bases at V and 2 bases at J, with 19 bases in the middle. The germline V gene encodes CDR1 SEHNR and CDR2 FQNEAQ (reference sequence). The CDR3 consists of 18 residues. Here the CDR3 DNA reads TGTGCCAGCAGCCGAGGGTCCTACCGGGACACCTATAATTCACCCCTCCACTTT. It is translated as CASSRGSYRDTYNSPLHF.

CDR3 sequence: CASRQGGRTEAFF. CDR3 nucleotides: TGTGCCAGCAGACAGGGGGGAAGGACTGAAGCTTTCTTT. The chain recombines TRBV27 with TRBJ1-1, with 8 bases aligning to TRBD1. The J segment lost 5 bases and the V segment lost 6 bases, leaving 5 bases of the junction unmatched. Germline-derived CDR1 and CDR2 are MNHEY and SMNVEV (reference sequence). The CDR3 has 13 residues.

CDR3: CASSLKTDNQPQHF. The CDR3 DNA sequence: TGTGCCAGCAGTTTAAAAACAGACAATCAGCCCCAGCATTTT. V and J are TRBV27 and TRBJ1-5; D gene uncertain. This CDR3 has 14 residues. Trimming pared 2 bases from V and 3 bases from J, leaving 8 bases between. Per germline, CDR1 MNHEY and CDR2 SMNVEV (reference sequence).

There are a few counts of this clone. The J gene is TRBJ2-3, the V gene TRBV11-2; D call uncertain. The CDR3 runs to 11 residues. The germline V gene encodes CDR1 SGHAT and CDR2 FQNNGV. Trimming took off 4 bases at V and 5 bases at J, with 4 bases between the two ends. The chain's CDR3 is CASSSGDTQYF. DNA for the CDR3: TGTGCCAGCAGCTCCGGAGATACGCAGTATTTT.

V gene TRBV12-3 or TRBV12-4 combines with J gene TRBJ1-6; perhaps TRBD1 as D (5 bases). The CDR3 loop spans 13 amino acids. V lost 6 bases to trimming and J lost 8 bases, with 11 bases between them. DNA of the CDR3: TGTGCCAGCAGCCCCTGGGGCGATTCACCCCTCCACTTT. Protein: CASSPWGDSPLHF.

The chain combines TRBV5-1 with TRBJ1-4; 9 nucleotides match TRBD1. V was clipped by 0 bases and J by 5 bases; unmatched bases: 2. The CDR3 is made up of 15 amino acids. Germline V gene lookup returns CDR1 SGHRS and CDR2 YFSETQ. CDR3 sequence (DNA): TGCGCCAGCAGCTTGGTTGGGACAGGGAATGAAAAACTGTTTTTT. Protein product: CASSLVGTGNEKLFF.

The chain uses TRBV2 and TRBJ2-1, with 14 bases matching TRBD2. The V gene end was trimmed by 5 bases and the J gene end by 5 bases; junction bases not matched to a gene: 5. The V gene's germline CDR1 is SNHLY and CDR2 FYNNEI. This CDR3 contains 16 residues. The CDR3 loop reads CASSQLGLAGDNEQFF. The DNA of the CDR3 is TGTGCCAGCAGTCAGTTGGGACTAGCGGGGGACAATGAGCAGTTCTTC.

The DNA of the CDR3 is TGTGCCAGCAGGGGGGACAAGGAGTATGGCTACACCTTC. Its translation: CASRGDKEYGYTF. V and J are TRBV5-4 and TRBJ1-2; D is possibly TRBD1 (6 bases). The CDR3 is made up of 13 amino acids. The V end lost 5 bases, the J end lost 5 bases, and 13 bases lay between the germline ends. The V gene's germline CDR1 is SGHNT and CDR2 YYREEE (reference sequence).

This clone was detected a few times. The CDR3 nucleotides read TGTGCCAGCAGTCCCAGGGGGCCATCACCCCTCCACTTT. Amino acid sequence: CASSPRGPSPLHF. The chain has TRBV6-5 and TRBJ1-6; 8 bases are shared with TRBD1. V was pared by 5 bases and J by 10 bases, with 4 bases of the junction left unmatched. The CDR3 runs 13 residues. Germline V gene lookup returns CDR1 MNHEY and CDR2 SVGAGI.

Regarding this clone: Different DNA sequences within this sample yield the same CDR3. The chain employs TRBV9 and TRBJ1-2; TRBD1 is a possible D gene (6 bases). Per the germline V gene, CDR1 is SGDLS and CDR2 is YYNGEE. This CDR3 spans 13 amino acids. V lost 0 bases to trimming and J lost 3 bases, with 6 bases between them. The CDR3 coding sequence is TGTGCCAGCAGCGTAGGGACAGACTATGGCTACACCTTC. It encodes CASSVGTDYGYTF.

CDR3 sequence reads: CASSGTGPAVSETQYF. The CDR3 region has the DNA TGTGCCAGCAGCGGGACAGGGCCGGCAGTATCAGAGACCCAGTACTTC. The chain recombines TRBV5-6 with TRBJ2-5; 9 bases agree with TRBD1. The junction had 11 bases not matched to a gene; V was cut back by 4 bases and J by 4 bases. Germline CDR1 reads SGHDT; CDR2 reads YYEEEE. This CDR3 is 16 amino acids long.

The chain is built from TRBV5-8 and TRBJ2-5; maybe TRBD2 (6 bases). This CDR3 spans 17 amino acids. Germline CDR1 and CDR2: SGHTS and YDEGEE. The V gene lost 4 bases and the J gene lost 5 bases, with 24 bases spanning the gap. The CDR3 nucleotides are TGTGCCAGCAGCGCGGGGCGTGGCCGTCGAGGGTTGGAGACCCAGTACTTC. Translated, it gives CASSAGRGRRGLETQYF. Looking up the rest from reference TRBV5-8 and TRBJ2-5 gives the full variable domain: EAGVTQSPTHLIKTRGQQATLRCSPISGHTSVYWYQQALGLGLQFLLWYDEGEERNRGNFPPRFSGRQFPNYSSELNVNALELEDSALYLCASSAGRGRRGLETQYFGPGTRLLVL.

The chain uses TRBV5-1 and TRBJ1-6; TRBD1 aligns across 11 bases. V shed 5 bases and J 15 bases; nucleotides not matched to a gene: 19. The germline V gene encodes CDR1 SGHRS and CDR2 YFSETQ. The CDR3 spans 17 residues. CDR3 protein: CASSPAGTGGRSFGLHF. Written as DNA, the CDR3 is TGCGCCAGCAGTCCTGCCGGGACAGGGGGGCGCAGTTTTGGCCTCCACTTT. Using reference TRBV5-1 and TRBJ1-6 for the parts outside the CDR3, the full variable domain is KAGVTQTPRYLIKTRGQQVTLSCSPISGHRSVSWYQQTPGQGLQFLFEYFSETQRNKGNFPGRFSGRQFSNSRSEMNVSTLELGDSALYLCASSPAGTGGRSFGLHFGNGTRLTVT.

The CDR3 DNA sequence: TGTGCCAGCAGCTCCCGCGGGGGCCCAAATACGCAGTATTTT. Its translation: CASSSRGGPNTQYF. V usage is TRBV7-3 and J usage is TRBJ2-3; D might be TRBD2 (7 bases). The CDR3 is 14 amino acids. In germline, CDR1 is SGHTA, CDR2 FQGTGA. The germline V and J ends were trimmed by 4 bases and 7 bases, with 15 bases remaining between them.